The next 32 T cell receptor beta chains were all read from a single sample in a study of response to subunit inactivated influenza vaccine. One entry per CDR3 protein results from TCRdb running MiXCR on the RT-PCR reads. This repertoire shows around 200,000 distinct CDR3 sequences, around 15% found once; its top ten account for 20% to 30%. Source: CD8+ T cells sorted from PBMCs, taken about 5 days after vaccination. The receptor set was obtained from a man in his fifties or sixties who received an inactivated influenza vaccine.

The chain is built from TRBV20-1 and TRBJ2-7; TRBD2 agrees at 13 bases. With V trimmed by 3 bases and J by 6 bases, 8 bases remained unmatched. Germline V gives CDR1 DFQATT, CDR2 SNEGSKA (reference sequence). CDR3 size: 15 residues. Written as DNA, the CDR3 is TGCAGTGCTAGGGGGACTAGCGGGACCGCTGCCGAGCAGTACTTC. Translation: CSARGTSGTAAEQYF.

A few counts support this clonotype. The CDR3 spells CASSYSGQGSNTQYF. In DNA form, the CDR3 reads TGTGCCAGCAGTTACTCGGGACAGGGAAGTAATACGCAGTATTTT. This chain links TRBV6-5 with TRBJ2-3; 9 bases align to TRBD1. The CDR3 extends over 15 amino acids. Losses at the gene ends were 0 bases for V and 7 bases for J; bases not matched to a gene: 5. The germline CDR1 and CDR2 sequences are MNHEY and SVGAGI.

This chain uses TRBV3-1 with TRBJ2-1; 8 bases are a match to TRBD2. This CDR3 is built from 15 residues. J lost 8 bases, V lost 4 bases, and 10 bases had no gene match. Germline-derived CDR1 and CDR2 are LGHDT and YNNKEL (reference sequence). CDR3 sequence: CASSLSGGGSDEQFF. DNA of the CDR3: TGTGCCAGCAGCCTCTCGGGAGGGGGTAGTGATGAGCAGTTCTTC.

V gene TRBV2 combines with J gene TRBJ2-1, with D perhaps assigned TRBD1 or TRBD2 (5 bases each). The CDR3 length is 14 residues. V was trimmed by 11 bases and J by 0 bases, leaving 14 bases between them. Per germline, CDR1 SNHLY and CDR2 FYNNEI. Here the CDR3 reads CAVRGKSSYNEQFF. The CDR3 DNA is TGTGCCGTCCGGGGCAAGAGCTCCTACAATGAGCAGTTCTTC.

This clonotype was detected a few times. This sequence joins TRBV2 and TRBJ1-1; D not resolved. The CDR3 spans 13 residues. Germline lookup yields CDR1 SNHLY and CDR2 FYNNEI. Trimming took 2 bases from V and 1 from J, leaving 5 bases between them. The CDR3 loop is CASSERWNTEAFF. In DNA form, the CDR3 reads TGTGCCAGCAGTGAAAGGTGGAACACTGAAGCTTTCTTT. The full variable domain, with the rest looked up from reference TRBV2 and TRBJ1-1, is EPEVTQTPSHQVTQMGQEVILRCVPISNHLYFYWYRQILGQKVEFLVSFYNNEISEKSEIFDDQFSVERPDGSNFTLKIRSTKLEDSAMYFCASSERWNTEAFFGQGTRLTVV.

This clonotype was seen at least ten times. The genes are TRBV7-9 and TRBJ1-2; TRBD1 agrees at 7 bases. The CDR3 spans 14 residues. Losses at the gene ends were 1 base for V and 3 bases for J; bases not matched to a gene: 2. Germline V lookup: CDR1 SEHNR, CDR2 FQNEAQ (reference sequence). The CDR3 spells CASSLGQGDYGYTF. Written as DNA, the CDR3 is TGTGCCAGCAGCTTAGGGCAGGGGGACTATGGCTACACCTTC. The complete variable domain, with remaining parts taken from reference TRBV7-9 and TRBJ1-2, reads DTGVSQNPRHKITKRGQNVTFRCDPISEHNRLYWYRQTLGQGPEFLTYFQNEAQLEKSRLLSDRFSAERPKGSFSTLEIQRTEQGDSAMYLCASSLGQGDYGYTFGSGTRLTVV.

This chain's CDR3 is CASSPTPGATVTQYF. DNA for the CDR3: TGTGCCAGCAGCCCGACCCCGGGGGCGACGGTGACCCAGTACTTC. The chain has TRBV3-1 and TRBJ2-5; D might be TRBD1 or TRBD2, each matching 6 bases. CDR3 length: 15 residues. V lost 4 bases and J lost 7, with 19 bases in between. Germline V lookup: CDR1 LGHDT, CDR2 YNNKEL (reference sequence).

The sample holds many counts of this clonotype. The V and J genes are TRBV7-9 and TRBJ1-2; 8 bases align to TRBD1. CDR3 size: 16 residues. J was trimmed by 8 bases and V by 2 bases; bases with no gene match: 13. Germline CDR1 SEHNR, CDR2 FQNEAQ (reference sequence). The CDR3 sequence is CASSLFYPGQGRGYTF. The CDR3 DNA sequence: TGTGCCAGCAGCTTATTCTATCCTGGACAGGGTCGAGGCTACACCTTC.

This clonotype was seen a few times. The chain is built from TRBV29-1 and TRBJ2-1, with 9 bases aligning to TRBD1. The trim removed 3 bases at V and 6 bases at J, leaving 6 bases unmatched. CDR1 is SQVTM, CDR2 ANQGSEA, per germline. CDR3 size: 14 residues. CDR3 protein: CSVETGQGINEQFF. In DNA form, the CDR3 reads TGCAGCGTTGAGACGGGACAGGGTATCAATGAGCAGTTCTTC.

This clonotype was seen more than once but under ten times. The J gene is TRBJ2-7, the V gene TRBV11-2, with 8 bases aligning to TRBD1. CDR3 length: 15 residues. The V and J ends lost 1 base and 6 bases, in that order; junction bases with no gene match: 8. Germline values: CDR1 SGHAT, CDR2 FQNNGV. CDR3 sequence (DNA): TGTGCCAGCAGCTTAGCACGGACAGGGATTGGCGAGCAGTACTTC. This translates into CASSLARTGIGEQYF.

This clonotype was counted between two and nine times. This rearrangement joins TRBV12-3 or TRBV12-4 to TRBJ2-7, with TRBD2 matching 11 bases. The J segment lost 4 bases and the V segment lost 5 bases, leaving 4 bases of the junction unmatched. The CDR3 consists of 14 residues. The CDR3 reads CASSTSGRMYEQYF. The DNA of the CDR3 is TGTGCCAGCAGTACTAGCGGGAGAATGTACGAGCAGTACTTC.

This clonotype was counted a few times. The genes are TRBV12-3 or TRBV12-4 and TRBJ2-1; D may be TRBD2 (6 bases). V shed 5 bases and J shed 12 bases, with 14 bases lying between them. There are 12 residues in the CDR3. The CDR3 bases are TGTGCCAGCAGTCACACCGTTAGCGGGCAGTTCTTC. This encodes CASSHTVSGQFF.

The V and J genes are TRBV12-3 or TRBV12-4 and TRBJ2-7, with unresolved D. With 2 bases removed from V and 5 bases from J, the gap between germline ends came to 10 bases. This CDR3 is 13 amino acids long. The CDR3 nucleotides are TGTGCCAGCAGTTTACGGATCCGGGACGAGCAGTACTTC. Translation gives CASSLRIRDEQYF.

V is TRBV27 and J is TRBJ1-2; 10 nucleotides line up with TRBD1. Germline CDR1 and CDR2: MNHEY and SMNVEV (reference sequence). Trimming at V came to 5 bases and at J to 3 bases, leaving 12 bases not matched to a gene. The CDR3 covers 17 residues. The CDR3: CASSVTGTGVVDYGYTF. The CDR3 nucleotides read TGTGCCAGCAGTGTCACCGGGACAGGGGTGGTAGACTATGGCTACACCTTC.

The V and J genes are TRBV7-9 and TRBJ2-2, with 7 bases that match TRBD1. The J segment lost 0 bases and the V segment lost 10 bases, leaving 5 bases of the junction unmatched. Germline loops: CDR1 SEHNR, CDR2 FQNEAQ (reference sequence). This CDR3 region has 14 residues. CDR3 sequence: CANHGQANTGELFF. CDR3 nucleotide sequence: TGTGCCAACCACGGACAGGCGAACACCGGGGAGCTGTTTTTT.

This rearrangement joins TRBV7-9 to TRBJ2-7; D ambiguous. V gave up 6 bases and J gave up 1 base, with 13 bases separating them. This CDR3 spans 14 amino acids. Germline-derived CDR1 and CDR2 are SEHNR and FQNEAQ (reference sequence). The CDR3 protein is CASSNPVTSYEQYF. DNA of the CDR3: TGTGCCAGCAGTAACCCCGTGACGTCCTACGAGCAGTACTTC.

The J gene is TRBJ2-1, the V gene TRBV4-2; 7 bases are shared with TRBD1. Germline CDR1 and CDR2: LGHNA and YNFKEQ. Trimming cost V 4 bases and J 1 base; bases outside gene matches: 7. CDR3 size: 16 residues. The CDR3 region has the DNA TGTGCCAGCAGCCGGAAACGACAGGGATCCTACAATGAGCAGTTCTTC. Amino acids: CASSRKRQGSYNEQFF.

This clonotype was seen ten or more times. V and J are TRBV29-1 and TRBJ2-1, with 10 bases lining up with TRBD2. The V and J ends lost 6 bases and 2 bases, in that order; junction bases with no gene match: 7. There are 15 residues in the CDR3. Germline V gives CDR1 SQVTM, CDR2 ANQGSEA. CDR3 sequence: CSVESGGGPYNEQFF. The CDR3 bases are TGCAGCGTCGAAAGCGGGGGGGGTCCCTACAATGAGCAGTTCTTC.

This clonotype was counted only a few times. This chain's CDR3 is CASNSGGPTDTQYF. CDR3 nucleotide sequence: TGTGCCAGCAACTCGGGGGGGCCGACAGATACGCAGTATTTT. V usage is TRBV9 and J usage is TRBJ2-3, with 8 nucleotides matching TRBD2. The trim removed 6 bases at V and 3 bases at J, leaving 6 bases unmatched. In germline, CDR1 is SGDLS, CDR2 YYNGEE. The CDR3 has 14 amino acids. Combining the CDR3 with reference TRBV9 and TRBJ2-3 gives the whole variable domain DSGVTQTPKHLITATGQRVTLRCSPRSGDLSVYWYQQSLDQGLQFLIQYYNGEERAKGNILERFSAQQFPDLHSELNLSSLELGDSALYFCASNSGGPTDTQYFGPGTRLTVL.

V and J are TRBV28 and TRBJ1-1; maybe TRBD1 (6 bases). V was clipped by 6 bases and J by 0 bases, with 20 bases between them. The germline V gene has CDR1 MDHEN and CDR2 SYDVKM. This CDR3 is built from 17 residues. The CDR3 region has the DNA TGTGCCAGCAGCCCCAGCCCAGGGGAATGGGTGAACACTGAAGCTTTCTTT. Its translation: CASSPSPGEWVNTEAFF. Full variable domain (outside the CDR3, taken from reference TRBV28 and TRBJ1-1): DVKVTQSSRYLVKRTGEKVFLECVQDMDHENMFWYRQDPGLGLRLIYFSYDVKMKEKGDIPEGYSVSREKKERFSLILESASTNQTSMYLCASSPSPGEWVNTEAFFGQGTRLTVV.

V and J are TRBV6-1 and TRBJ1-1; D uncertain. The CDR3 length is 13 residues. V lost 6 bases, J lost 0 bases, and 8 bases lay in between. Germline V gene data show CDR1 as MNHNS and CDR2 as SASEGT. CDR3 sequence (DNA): TGTGCCAGCAGGGAGCTGCTGAACACTGAAGCTTTCTTT. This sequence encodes CASRELLNTEAFF.

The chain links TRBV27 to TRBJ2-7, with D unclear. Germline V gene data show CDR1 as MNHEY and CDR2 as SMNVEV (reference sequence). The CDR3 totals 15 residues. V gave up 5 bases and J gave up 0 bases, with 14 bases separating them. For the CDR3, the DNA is TGTGCCAGCAGTCCAGCCTCTGGCCTCTCCTACGAGCAGTACTTC. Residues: CASSPASGLSYEQYF.

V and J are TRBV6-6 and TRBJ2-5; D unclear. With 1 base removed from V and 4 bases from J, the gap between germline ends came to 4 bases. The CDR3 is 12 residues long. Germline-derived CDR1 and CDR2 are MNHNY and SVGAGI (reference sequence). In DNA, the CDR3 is TGTGCCAGCAGTTACTATATAGAGACCCAGTACTTC. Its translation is CASSYYIETQYF.

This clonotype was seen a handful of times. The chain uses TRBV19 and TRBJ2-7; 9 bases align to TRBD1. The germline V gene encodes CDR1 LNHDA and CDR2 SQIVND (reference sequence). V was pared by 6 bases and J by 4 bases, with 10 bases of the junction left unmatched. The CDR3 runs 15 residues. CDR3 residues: CASSYAGTGNYEQYF. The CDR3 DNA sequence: TGTGCCAGTAGCTACGCCGGGACAGGGAATTACGAGCAGTACTTC.

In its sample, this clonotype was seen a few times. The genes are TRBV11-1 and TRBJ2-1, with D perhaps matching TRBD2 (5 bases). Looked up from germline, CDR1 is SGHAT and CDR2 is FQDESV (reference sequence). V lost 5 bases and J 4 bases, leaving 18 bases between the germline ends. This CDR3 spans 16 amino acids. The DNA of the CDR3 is TGTGCCAGCAGCCCGTGGCCTAGCCGATCATACAATGAGCAGTTCTTC. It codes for CASSPWPSRSYNEQFF.

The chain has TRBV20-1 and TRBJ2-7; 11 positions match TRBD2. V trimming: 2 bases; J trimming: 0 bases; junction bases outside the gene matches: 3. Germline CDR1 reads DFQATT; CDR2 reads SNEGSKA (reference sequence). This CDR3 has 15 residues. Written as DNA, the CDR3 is TGCAGTGCTAGATTCACTAGCGGGAGCTCCTACGAGCAGTACTTC. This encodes CSARFTSGSSYEQYF.

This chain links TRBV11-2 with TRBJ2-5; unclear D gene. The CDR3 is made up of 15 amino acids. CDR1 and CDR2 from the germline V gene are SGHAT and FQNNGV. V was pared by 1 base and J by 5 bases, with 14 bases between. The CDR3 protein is CASSLGLLRTETQYF. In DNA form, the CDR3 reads TGTGCCAGCAGCTTAGGCCTTCTCAGAACGGAGACCCAGTACTTC.

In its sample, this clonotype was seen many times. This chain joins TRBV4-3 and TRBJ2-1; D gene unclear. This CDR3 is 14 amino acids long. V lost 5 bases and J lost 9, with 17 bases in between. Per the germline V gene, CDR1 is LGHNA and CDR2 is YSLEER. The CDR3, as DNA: TGCGCCAGCAGCAAAGGAGTTGGTGCCGCTGAGCAGTTCTTC. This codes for CASSKGVGAAEQFF.

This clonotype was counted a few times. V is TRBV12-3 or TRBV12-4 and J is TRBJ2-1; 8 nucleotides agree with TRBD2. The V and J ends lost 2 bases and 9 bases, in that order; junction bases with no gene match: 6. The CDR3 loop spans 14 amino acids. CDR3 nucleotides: TGTGCCAGCAGTTTATATCGGGGGGGCCTTGAGCAGTTCTTC. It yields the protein CASSLYRGGLEQFF.

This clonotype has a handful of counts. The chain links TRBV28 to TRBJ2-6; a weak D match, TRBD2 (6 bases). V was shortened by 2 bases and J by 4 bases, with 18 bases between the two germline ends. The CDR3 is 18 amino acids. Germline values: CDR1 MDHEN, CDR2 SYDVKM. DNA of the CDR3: TGTGCCAGCAGTTTACCCCCCGGGAGACCGTCCGGGGCCAACGTCCTGACTTTC. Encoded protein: CASSLPPGRPSGANVLTF. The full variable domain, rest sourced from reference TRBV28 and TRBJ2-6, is DVKVTQSSRYLVKRTGEKVFLECVQDMDHENMFWYRQDPGLGLRLIYFSYDVKMKEKGDIPEGYSVSREKKERFSLILESASTNQTSMYLCASSLPPGRPSGANVLTFGAGSRLTVL.

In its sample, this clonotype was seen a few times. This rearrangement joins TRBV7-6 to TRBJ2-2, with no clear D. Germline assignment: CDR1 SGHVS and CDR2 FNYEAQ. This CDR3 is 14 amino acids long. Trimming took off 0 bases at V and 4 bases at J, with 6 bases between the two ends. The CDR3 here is CASSLALSTGELFF. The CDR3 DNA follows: TGTGCCAGCAGCTTAGCGCTGTCCACCGGGGAGCTGTTTTTT.

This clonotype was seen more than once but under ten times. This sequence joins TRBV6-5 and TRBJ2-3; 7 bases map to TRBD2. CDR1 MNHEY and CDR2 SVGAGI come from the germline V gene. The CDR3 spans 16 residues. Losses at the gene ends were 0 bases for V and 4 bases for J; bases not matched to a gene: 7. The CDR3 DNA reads TGTGCCAGCAGTTACTCGGGACTACCTGCGGCAGATACGCAGTATTTT. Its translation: CASSYSGLPAADTQYF.